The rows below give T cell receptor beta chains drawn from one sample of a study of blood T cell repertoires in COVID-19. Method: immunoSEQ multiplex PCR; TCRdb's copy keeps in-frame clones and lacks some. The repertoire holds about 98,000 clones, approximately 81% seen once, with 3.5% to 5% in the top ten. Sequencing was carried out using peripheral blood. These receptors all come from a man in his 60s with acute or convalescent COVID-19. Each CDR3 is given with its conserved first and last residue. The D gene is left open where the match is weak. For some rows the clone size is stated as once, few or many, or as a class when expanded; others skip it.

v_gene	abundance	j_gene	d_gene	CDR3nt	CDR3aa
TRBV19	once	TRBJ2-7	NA	TGTGCCAGTATGGGTGCGGGATTCGGCGAGCAGTACTTC	CASMGAGFGEQYF
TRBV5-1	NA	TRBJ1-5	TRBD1	TGCGCCAGCAGCCCAGGGACAGGGAGACAACAGCCCCAGCATTTT	CASSPGTGRQQPQHF
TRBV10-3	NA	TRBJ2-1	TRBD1	TGTGCCATCAGTGAAAGCCCCGGACAGGTTAGGGATGAGCAGTTCTTC	CAISESPGQVRDEQFF
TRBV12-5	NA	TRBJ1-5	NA	TGTGCTAGTGGTTTGACAGGGCTCCAGCATTTT	CASGLTGLQHF
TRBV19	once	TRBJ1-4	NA	TGTGCCAGTATTGATCTGGGGCAGGGAGGTGAAAAACTGTTTTTT	CASIDLGQGGEKLFF
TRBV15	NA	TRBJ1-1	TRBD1	TGTGCCACCAGCACGCCGACAGGGGGCTCAGGTCGTAACACTGAAGCTTTCTTT	CATSTPTGGSGRNTEAFF
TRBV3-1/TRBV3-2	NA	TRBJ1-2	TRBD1	TGTGCCAGCAGCCAAGCGGGCCAGGGGGGATGGGCCGTCTACACCTTC	CASSQAGQGGWAVYTF
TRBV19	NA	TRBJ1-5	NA	TGTGCCAGCACTGACGACAGGACAACCATAACCGATAATCAGCCCCAGCATTTT	CASTDDRTTITDNQPQHF
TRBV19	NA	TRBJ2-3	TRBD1	TGTGCCAGTAGATCTACAGGGGTTGCAACAGATACGCAGTATTTT	CASRSTGVATDTQYF
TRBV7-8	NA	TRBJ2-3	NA	TGTGCCAGCAGCTTTTACGGGGAGTACACAGATACGCAGTATTTT	CASSFYGEYTDTQYF
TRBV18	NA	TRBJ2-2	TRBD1	TGTGCCAGCTCACCTATGGACAGGGGAAACCTCGCCGGGGAGCTGTTTTTT	CASSPMDRGNLAGELFF
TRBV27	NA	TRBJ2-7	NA	TGTGCCAGCAGTTTTTCTCGGTCCCCCTACGAGCAGTACTTC	CASSFSRSPYEQYF
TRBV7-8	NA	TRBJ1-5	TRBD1	TGTGCCAGCAGCTTGAACGACAGGGAACTGAATCAGCCCCAGCATTTT	CASSLNDRELNQPQHF
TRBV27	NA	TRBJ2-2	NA	TGTGCCAGCAGTCTCCACACCGGGGAGCTGTTTTTT	CASSLHTGELFF
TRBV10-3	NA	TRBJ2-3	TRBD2	TGTGCCATCACCTCACTAGCGGGAGATACGCAGTATTTT	CAITSLAGDTQYF
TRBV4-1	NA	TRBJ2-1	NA	TGCGCCAGCAGCCGCCAAGGGGCAGGTTCCTACAATGAGCAGTTCTTC	CASSRQGAGSYNEQFF